This T cell receptor beta chain was recovered during a study of CD8 T cells in Susac syndrome (dated by TCRdb to the late 2010s). With regard to the full study: Repertoire sequencing was used to test whether CD8+ T cell activation and differentiation in Susac syndrome was antigen driven. The study compared CD8+ T cell repertoire clonality among 12 healthy donors, about 14 Susac syndrome patients and approximately 16 multiple sclerosis patients. The paper's findings and limits, for the study overall: The TCR sequencing and HLA analysis was acknowledged to have included a relatively small number of individuals.

Peripheral blood CD8+ and CD4+ T cells from healthy donors, Susac syndrome patients and multiple sclerosis patients were profiled by high-throughput TCR beta sequencing. Healthy donors were age- and sex-matched controls. CD8+ TEMRA cells were enriched by FACS, while bulk CD8+ and CD4+ T cells were purified by magnetic negative isolation. Blood was drawn into EDTA tubes, processed within 24 hours, and PBMCs were isolated by density gradient centrifugation. PBMCs intended for TCR sequencing were cryopreserved in liquid nitrogen and thawed later in a water bath at 37 degrees C. A purity of at least 90% was achieved for sorted or isolated CD4+, CD8+ and CD8+ TEMRA cells. RNA was extracted with the RNeasy kit and 0.5 to 1 ug was reverse transcribed using random hexamers. TCR beta CDR3 regions were amplified with the immunoSEQ multiplex PCR assay covering 54 Vbeta and 13 Jbeta segments. To correct PCR amplification bias, a synthetic template baseline was used for both primer optimization and computational correction. Per the authors' processing: Reads were assigned to V, D and J genes according to IMGT and analyzed in immunoSEQ Analyzer, with only productive sequences retained. Clonality was calculated as one minus the Shannon entropy normalized by log2 of the number of productive unique sequences. Public and private clones were assessed among the 100 most prevalent clones of each patient and control. Susac-specific clones were defined as absent from healthy and MS cohorts, roughly 1,100 published viral clones and other ImmuneACCESS disease sequences. TCRdb reran the public reads through fastp at Q25 and MiXCR, keeping productive beta chains. CDR3 protein duplicates are merged, each entry listing the most common genes and DNA. None of the V and J calls come from the authors' own analysis; TCRdb made them. Recorded for this sample are roughly 140,000 distinct CDR3 sequences; around 94% of them occurred a single time. The ten biggest clones cover approximately 0.25% of the sample.

Including cysteine and phenylalanine, the CDR3 has 14 amino acids. Only CDR3 DNA is held: 42 bases, read in frame from base 1. Compared with germline, V lacks 5 bases and J lacks 1 base; bases without a gene match: 8. Per the germline V gene (reference sequence), DFQATT is the CDR1 and SNEGSKA is the CDR2. Remarks on this clonotype: Its recognized antigen is unknown. Base qualities are not recorded, but no much larger clone differs from it by a single base.

The sequence joins TRBV20-1 to TRBJ2-7; the central 7 bases match TRBD1. The specimen was CD8+ T cells from PBMCs. This TCR was sampled from a human donor in good health. The CDR3 amino acid sequence is: CSAEPTGSSYEQYF. The DNA sequence follows: TGCAGTGCTGAGCCGACAGGGTCGTCCTACGAGCAGTACTTC.